These 9 T cell receptor beta chains share one sample of origin, sequenced in a study of blood T cell repertoires in COVID-19. Clones were sequenced by immunoSEQ multiplex PCR, and TCRdb holds only the in-frame ones, with some missing. This sample has about 160,000 clones; 85% to 95% occur once, and the top ten carry about 4.5%. Sequencing was performed on peripheral blood. The receptors originated from a woman aged 45 to 65 with acute or convalescent COVID-19.

This clone was recorded only once. The chain is built from TRBV7-2 and TRBJ2-7; D is perhaps TRBD2 (5 bases). V was clipped by 2 bases and J by 6 bases, with 11 bases between them. CDR1 SGHTA and CDR2 FQGNSA come from the germline V gene. This CDR3 spans 13 amino acids. CDR3 in DNA: TGTGCCAGCAGCTTAACGAGGGAGAGCGAGCAGTACTTC. It encodes CASSLTRESEQYF.

J is TRBJ2-7 and V is TRBV29-1, with 7 bases lining up with TRBD1. The CDR3 totals 13 residues. Trimming took 5 bases from V and 2 from J; bases not matched to a gene: 6. The germline V gene has CDR1 SQVTM and CDR2 ANQGSEA. CDR3 bases: TGCAGCGTTCGGCCGACAGGGACCTACGAGCAGTACTTC. Its translation is CSVRPTGTYEQYF.

The chain employs TRBV5-1 and TRBJ2-1, with TRBD1 matching 7 bases. The germline CDR1 and CDR2 sequences are SGHRS and YFSETQ. This CDR3 is built from 15 residues. J was trimmed by 4 bases and V by 5 bases; bases with no gene match: 9. CDR3 sequence (DNA): TGCGCCAGCAGTACGGACAGGTTGGGATACAATGAGCAGTTCTTC. Its translation is CASSTDRLGYNEQFF.

The V and J genes are TRBV6-5 and TRBJ1-2; no clear D gene. Trimming stripped 2 bases from V and 7 bases from J, with 8 bases between. Germline assignment: CDR1 MNHEY and CDR2 SVGAGI. This CDR3 has 12 residues. CDR3 residues: CASSYEGRGYTF. CDR3 DNA: TGTGCCAGCAGTTACGAGGGTCGTGGCTACACCTTC.

The rearrangement links TRBV2 to TRBJ2-3; TRBD2 is a possible D gene (6 bases). CDR3 length equals 14 residues. Trimming stripped 2 bases from V and 2 bases from J, with 8 bases between. Looked up from germline, CDR1 is SNHLY and CDR2 is FYNNEI. The CDR3 DNA sequence: TGTGCCAGCAGTGAATGGGGGGTCACAGATACGCAGTATTTT. Translating it yields CASSEWGVTDTQYF.

The chain combines TRBV18 with TRBJ2-2; weak D call: TRBD1 (5 bases). With 7 bases removed from V and 16 bases from J, the gap between germline ends came to 16 bases. The CDR3 is made up of 11 amino acids. From germline, CDR1 is KGHSH and CDR2 LQKENI. The CDR3 here is CASWLGPLGFF. In DNA, the CDR3 is TGTGCCAGCTGGTTGGGGCCCCTGGGGTTTTTT. Using reference TRBV18 and TRBJ2-2 for the parts outside the CDR3, the full variable domain is NAGVMQNPRHLVRRRGQEARLRCSPMKGHSHVYWYRQLPEEGLKFMVYLQKENIIDESGMPKERFSAEFPKEGPSILRIQQVVRGDSAAYFCASWLGPLGFFGEGSRLTVL.

The chain recombines TRBV3-1 (or the pseudogene TRBV3-2) with TRBJ1-1; a weak D match, TRBD1 (5 bases). The CDR3 totals 17 residues. V was pared by 4 bases and J by 5 bases, with 23 bases between. The germline V gene has CDR1 LGHDT and CDR2 YNNKEL (reference sequence). CDR3 DNA sequence: TGTGCCAGCAGCCCAGAAGTTGGGGCTTTCGGAGGGACTGAAGCTTTCTTT. This codes for CASSPEVGAFGGTEAFF.

CDR3 amino acids: CASRDQGLAGAEQYF. The CDR3 DNA reads TGTGCCAGCAGGGACCAGGGACTAGCGGGAGCCGAGCAGTACTTC. The V call is TRBV13, the J call TRBJ2-7; 14 positions agree with TRBD2. Germline V lookup: CDR1 PRHDT, CDR2 FYEKMQ (reference sequence). This CDR3 is built from 15 residues. V was pared by 6 bases and J by 6 bases, with 7 bases of the junction left unmatched. Supplemented by reference TRBV13 and TRBJ2-7, the full variable domain reads AAGVIQSPRHLIKEKRETATLKCYPIPRHDTVYWYQQGPGQDPQFLISFYEKMQSDKGSIPDRFSAQQFSDYHSELNMSSLELGDSALYFCASRDQGLAGAEQYFGPGTRLTVT.

This clone has only one observation. The rearrangement joins TRBV7-8 to TRBJ1-3; TRBD1 is a possible D gene (5 bases). Germline CDR1 is SGHVS and CDR2 is FQNEAQ. Trimming took 3 bases from V and 6 from J, leaving 15 bases between them. The CDR3 is made up of 15 amino acids. CDR3 protein: CASSFQGESKNTIYF. Written as DNA, the CDR3 is TGTGCCAGCAGCTTCCAGGGCGAGAGTAAAAACACCATATATTTT.